These 25 T cell receptor beta chains share one sample of origin, sequenced in a study of human T cells and chemical hapten exposure. Time point noted: patch test 3, about 24 weeks after DPC sensitization. Treatment indicated: therapeutic diphenylcyclopropenone sensitization with weekly scalp DPC. MiXCR, applied by TCRdb to the RACE reads, yields one record per CDR3 protein. The sample includes about 64,000 distinct CDR3 sequences, 11% seen only once; the top ten take roughly 2.3%. Sequenced material: whole blood, taken in connection with sensitization to the hapten diphenylcyclopropenone (DPC). All receptors come from a woman under 40 with alopecia areata. Some clones in this sample may be carry-over from other donors' samples.

This chain connects TRBV7-2 to TRBJ2-3, with no clear D. CDR3 length: 13 amino acids. The V gene lost 4 bases and the J gene lost 5 bases, with 10 bases spanning the gap. Germline CDR1 reads SGHTA; CDR2 reads FQGNSA. The CDR3 loop reads CASSSSPKDTQYF. CDR3 nucleotides: TGTGCCAGCAGCTCGTCCCCGAAAGATACGCAGTATTTT.

This clonotype has ten or more counts. V is TRBV7-2 and J is TRBJ2-3; D ambiguous. CDR3 length equals 13 residues. Per germline, CDR1 SGHTA and CDR2 FQGNSA. Trimming took off 3 bases at V and 8 bases at J, with 12 bases between the two ends. DNA for the CDR3: TGTGCCAGCAGCTTCGGACCCGGGCGTACGCAGTATTTT. The encoded protein is CASSFGPGRTQYF. Full variable domain (outside the CDR3, taken from reference TRBV7-2 and TRBJ2-3): GAGVSQSPSNKVTEKGKDVELRCDPISGHTALYWYRQSLGQGLEFLIYFQGNSAPDKSGLPSDRFSAERTGGSVSTLTIQRTQQEDSAVYLCASSFGPGRTQYFGPGTRLTVL.

This clonotype occurred a few times. The chain recombines TRBV12-5 with TRBJ2-5; D uncertain. V lost 6 bases and J lost 6, with 20 bases in between. CDR3 length equals 15 residues. Germline V CDR1 and CDR2: LGHNT, FRNRAP. In DNA form, the CDR3 reads TGTGCTAGTGGACCCGACATAGGTGGTATAAAGACCCAGTACTTC. Its translation: CASGPDIGGIKTQYF.

This rearrangement joins TRBV29-1 to TRBJ1-1, with D possibly matching TRBD1 (6 bases). Between the trimmed V and J ends, which lost 6 bases and 1 base, there was a span of 15 bases. CDR3 size: 14 residues. Germline V gives CDR1 SQVTM, CDR2 ANQGSEA. The CDR3 region has the DNA TGCAGCGTCGCGACGAGGGGACAGAACACTGAAGCTTTCTTT. The encoded protein is CSVATRGQNTEAFF.

V and J are TRBV19 and TRBJ1-2; 7 nucleotides agree with TRBD1. V lost 6 bases, J lost 8 bases, and 12 bases stayed unmatched. Germline CDR1 LNHDA, CDR2 SQIVND (reference sequence). CDR3 length: 14 residues. CDR3 amino acids: CASRTIPGQRGYTF. CDR3 nucleotides: TGTGCCAGTAGGACCATTCCGGGACAGAGGGGCTACACCTTC.

CDR3 nucleotides: TGTGCCAGCAGCTTCTCGGGACAGGTCTACAATGAGCAGTTCTTC. Its protein is CASSFSGQVYNEQFF. The chain recombines TRBV11-2 with TRBJ2-1; 8 nucleotides line up with TRBD1. After removal of 3 bases from V and 3 bases from J, the junction contained 4 bases not matched to a gene. Germline V lookup: CDR1 SGHAT, CDR2 FQNNGV. This CDR3 comprises 15 residues.

The chain employs TRBV5-5 and TRBJ1-2, with 9 bases lining up with TRBD1. J gave up 5 bases and V 4 bases, and 6 bases lay outside the gene matches. This CDR3 comprises 14 residues. The V gene's germline CDR1 is SGHKS and CDR2 YYEKEE (reference sequence). The CDR3 sequence: CASSGGTGTYGYTF. In nucleotides, the CDR3 is TGTGCCAGCAGCGGCGGGACAGGGACGTATGGCTACACCTTC.

In its sample, this clonotype was seen a few times. The chain couples TRBV18 to TRBJ1-4; TRBD1 matches 9 bases. The CDR3 spans 15 residues. Losses at the gene ends were 1 base for V and 8 bases for J; bases not matched to a gene: 5. Germline assignment: CDR1 KGHSH and CDR2 LQKENI. This chain's CDR3 is CASSPRGQGEEKLFF. CDR3 DNA: TGTGCCAGCTCACCACGGGGACAGGGAGAGGAAAAACTGTTTTTT.

The rearrangement uses TRBV20-1 and TRBJ2-3; D remains unclear. V was shortened by 3 bases and J by 4 bases, with 5 bases between the two germline ends. This CDR3 spans 11 amino acids. Per the germline V gene, CDR1 is DFQATT and CDR2 is SNEGSKA (reference sequence). The CDR3 nucleotides read TGCAGTGCTAGCACCTCAGATACGCAGTATTTT. Translated, it gives CSASTSDTQYF.

The genes are TRBV7-9 and TRBJ2-1, with D perhaps matching TRBD1 or TRBD2 (5 bases each). Germline lookup yields CDR1 SEHNR and CDR2 FQNEAQ (reference sequence). The germline V and J ends were trimmed by 3 bases and 5 bases, with 14 bases remaining between them. This CDR3 comprises 15 residues. The CDR3 protein is CASSLGRGMHNEQFF. The CDR3 region has the DNA TGTGCCAGCAGCTTGGGTCGGGGCATGCACAATGAGCAGTTCTTC.

This clonotype was detected ten times or more. The chain has TRBV10-2 and TRBJ1-6; D is ambiguous. This CDR3 is built from 13 residues. Trimming stripped 3 bases from V and 10 bases from J, with 10 bases between. Germline assignment: CDR1 WSHSY and CDR2 SAAADI. CDR3 residues: CASSDGGNSPLHF. The CDR3 region has the DNA TGCGCCAGCAGTGACGGAGGAAACTCACCCCTCCACTTT.

This clonotype was recorded at least ten times. The chain recombines TRBV20-1 with TRBJ2-1; 10 bases match TRBD2. Germline CDR1 DFQATT, CDR2 SNEGSKA (reference sequence). V shed 1 base and J 4 bases; nucleotides not matched to a gene: 10. This CDR3 contains 17 residues. The CDR3, as DNA: TGCAGTGCTAGAGGGATGGTGGTAGCGGGGGGTTACAATGAGCAGTTCTTC. Translation: CSARGMVVAGGYNEQFF.

The sample holds a few counts of this clonotype. This sequence joins TRBV7-2 and TRBJ2-5, with TRBD2 as a possible D gene (6 bases). The germline V gene encodes CDR1 SGHTA and CDR2 FQGNSA. V lost 6 bases, J lost 2 bases, and 13 bases lay in between. The CDR3 is 14 amino acids. The CDR3 nucleotides are TGTGCCAGCAGGAGTGTGGGACTTCAAGAGACCCAGTACTTC. This codes for CASRSVGLQETQYF.

This clonotype was found a few times. This rearrangement joins TRBV15 to TRBJ2-1; D is unresolved. This CDR3 is 15 amino acids long. V was trimmed by 0 bases and J by 5 bases, leaving 11 bases between them. The germline V gene encodes CDR1 LNHNV and CDR2 YYDKDF (reference sequence). The CDR3 nucleotides are TGTGCCACCAGCAGAGATCTTGGCGGTCACAATGAGCAGTTCTTC. This encodes CATSRDLGGHNEQFF.

Remarks on this clonotype: With a much larger clone just one base away, this may be a read error. V and J are TRBV6-4 and TRBJ2-1; possibly TRBD2 for D (5 bases). This CDR3 spans 15 amino acids. CDR1 is MRHNA, CDR2 SNTAGT, per germline. The CDR3 here is CVSSIRTGDYNEQFF. In DNA, the CDR3 is TGTGTCAGCAGCATTAGGACTGGGGACTACAATGAGCAGTTCTTC.

This clonotype has a count of ten or more. The rearrangement joins TRBV14 to TRBJ2-1; the match to TRBD2 covers 12 bases. The CDR3 sequence is 16 residues long. Looked up from germline, CDR1 is SGHDN and CDR2 is FVKESK. V trimming: 4 bases; J trimming: 9 bases; junction bases outside the gene matches: 10. CDR3 in amino acids: CASSPSLAGGPGEQFF. The DNA for the CDR3 is TGTGCCAGCAGCCCTTCCCTAGCGGGAGGGCCAGGTGAGCAGTTCTTC. The variable domain in full, with the rest retrieved from reference TRBV14 and TRBJ2-1, is EAGVTQFPSHSVIEKGQTVTLRCDPISGHDNLYWYRRVMGKEIKFLLHFVKESKQDESGMPNNRFLAERTGGTYSTLKVQPAELEDSGVYFCASSPSLAGGPGEQFFGPGTRLTVL.

There are many counts of this clonotype. This chain links TRBV18 with TRBJ1-1; D is perhaps TRBD1 (5 bases). Trimming removed 3 bases at V and 6 bases at J, with 8 bases between. Looked up from germline, CDR1 is KGHSH and CDR2 is LQKENI. This CDR3 has 12 residues. The CDR3 DNA follows: TGTGCCAGCTCACCGGGCAGGGCTGAAGCTTTCTTT. It translates to CASSPGRAEAFF.

This clonotype came up a few times. Compared with germline, one end of the junction differs, possibly owing to a read error. The chain employs TRBV12-3 or TRBV12-4 and TRBJ2-4, with D perhaps matching TRBD2 (6 bases). This CDR3 contains 14 residues. CDR3 coding DNA: TGTGCCAGCAGCTTAGGAGGGCCCTTAGACATTCAGTACTTC. It is translated as CASSLGGPLDIQYF.

The chain recombines TRBV20-1 with TRBJ2-7; D is unresolved. V was clipped by 3 bases and J by 1 base, with 7 bases between them. Germline CDR1 and CDR2: DFQATT and SNEGSKA (reference sequence). The CDR3 runs to 12 residues. The CDR3 bases are TGCAGTGCTAGTTCGCAGTCCTACGAGCAGTACTTC. As protein: CSASSQSYEQYF.

V gene TRBV21-1 combines with J gene TRBJ2-5. TRBV21-1 is a pseudogene. The CDR3 runs 14 residues. The CDR3 reads CASSNTGPQETQYF. The DNA of the CDR3 is TGTGCCAGCAGCAATACCGGACCACAAGAGACCCAGTACTTC.

Notes on this clonotype: With a much larger clone just one base away, this may be a read error. The chain employs TRBV21-1 and TRBJ2-7. TRBV21-1 represents a pseudogene. This CDR3 spans 13 amino acids. CDR3 DNA: TGTGCCAGCAGCAAACGAGAGCTGGGCGAGCAGTGCTTC. Its protein is CASSKRELGEQCF.

This clonotype has at least ten counts. The chain combines TRBV7-6 with TRBJ2-5; D is undetermined. The V gene's germline CDR1 is SGHVS and CDR2 FNYEAQ. Trimming took 5 bases from V and 5 from J, leaving 6 bases between them. CDR3 size: 11 residues. In nucleotides, the CDR3 is TGTGCCAGCAGCCCCCTGGAGACCCAGTACTTC. Amino acids: CASSPLETQYF.

This clonotype has ten or more counts. This CDR3 is CSAARRGQPQHF. Here the CDR3 DNA reads TGCAGTGCTGCTAGACGAGGTCAGCCCCAGCATTTT. The chain employs TRBV20-1 and TRBJ1-5; D not certain. CDR1 DFQATT and CDR2 SNEGSKA come from the germline V gene (reference sequence). The CDR3 length is 12 residues. The V and J ends lost 5 bases and 6 bases respectively, with 11 bases between them.

This clonotype was seen repeatedly, ten times or more. The chain uses TRBV25-1 and TRBJ2-7, with no clear D. Looked up from germline, CDR1 is MGHDK and CDR2 is SYGVNS. The CDR3 loop spans 12 amino acids. V was pared by 3 bases and J by 4 bases, with 7 bases between. CDR3 sequence: CASSEFGYEQYF. The CDR3 DNA is TGTGCCAGCAGTGAGTTCGGGTACGAGCAGTACTTC.

This sequence joins TRBV11-2 and TRBJ2-6; D unresolved. The CDR3 runs to 16 residues. Trimming removed 2 bases from V and 0 bases from J, with 8 bases in between. Per the germline V gene, CDR1 is SGHAT and CDR2 is FQNNGV. The CDR3 loop reads CASSLSRFSGANVLTF. CDR3 nucleotide sequence: TGTGCCAGCAGCTTAAGCCGGTTCTCTGGGGCCAACGTCCTGACTTTC.